What follows is one TCR beta chain and its context. No antigen is known for it. This sample was included in a study of blood T cells in healthy people across ages. Points from the study as a whole: CMV status of donors was not determined, possibly confounding expanded clonotype changes. There were more naive CD4+ cells and higher diversity in long-lived donors than in aged donors.

A J-beta primer mix and a sample-barcoded 5' primer were used in a second PCR of about 7 to 12 cycles. TCRdb ran MiXCR on the 5' RACE reads and lists one entry per CDR3 protein. The table shows nearly 1 million distinct CDR3 sequences, with approximately 50% occurring only once. Donors ranged from about 6 to 90 years old and were healthy Caucasians in Russia. Each sample yielded at least 6 micrograms of PBMC total RNA. Germline CDR1 SSHAT, CDR2 FNYEAQ (reference sequence). V gave up 5 bases and J gave up 5 bases, with 12 bases separating them. The CDR3 runs 14 residues. The gene calls are TRBV7-7 and TRBJ2-2, with D possibly matching TRBD2 (5 bases). This sequence originates from an older woman in good health. The sample was blood. CDR3 DNA sequence: TGTGCCAGCAGCATTGGACTGGCGACCGGGGAGCTGTTTTTT. Protein product: CASSIGLATGELFF.